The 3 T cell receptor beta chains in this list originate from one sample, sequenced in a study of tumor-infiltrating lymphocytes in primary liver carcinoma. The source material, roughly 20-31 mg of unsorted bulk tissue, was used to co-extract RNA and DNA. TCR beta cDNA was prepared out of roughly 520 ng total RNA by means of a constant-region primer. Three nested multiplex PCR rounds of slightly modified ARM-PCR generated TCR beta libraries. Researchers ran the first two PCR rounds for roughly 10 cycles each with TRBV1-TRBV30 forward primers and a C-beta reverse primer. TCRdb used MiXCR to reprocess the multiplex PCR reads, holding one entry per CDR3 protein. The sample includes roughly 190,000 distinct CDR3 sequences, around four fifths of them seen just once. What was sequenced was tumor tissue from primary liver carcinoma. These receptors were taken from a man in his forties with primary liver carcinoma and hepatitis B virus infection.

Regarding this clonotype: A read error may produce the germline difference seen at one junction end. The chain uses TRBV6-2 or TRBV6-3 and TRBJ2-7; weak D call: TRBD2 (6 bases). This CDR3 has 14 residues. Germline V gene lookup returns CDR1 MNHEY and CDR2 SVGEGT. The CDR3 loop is CASKTLQEGYEHYF. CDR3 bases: TGTGCCAGCAAAACATTACAGGAGGGCTACGAGCACTACTTC.

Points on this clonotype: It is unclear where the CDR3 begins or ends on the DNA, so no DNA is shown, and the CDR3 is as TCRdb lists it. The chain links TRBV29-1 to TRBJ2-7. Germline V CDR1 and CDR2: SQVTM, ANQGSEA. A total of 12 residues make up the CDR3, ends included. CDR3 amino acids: CSVGGGTCELYF.

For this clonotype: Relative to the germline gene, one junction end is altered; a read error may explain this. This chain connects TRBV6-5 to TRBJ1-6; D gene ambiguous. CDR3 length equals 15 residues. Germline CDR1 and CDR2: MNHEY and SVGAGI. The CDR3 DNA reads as TGCGCCAACAGTTACTCAATCCATGGTCATTCACCCCTCCACTTT. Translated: CANSYSIHGHSPLHF.